What follows is one TCR beta chain and its context. The antigen is undetermined. Synthesis of TCR beta cDNA was carried out from 500 ng total RNA with a constant-region primer. Libraries of TCR beta came from three nested multiplex PCR rounds with slightly modified ARM-PCR. TCRdb reprocessed the multiplex PCR reads with MiXCR, giving one entry per CDR3 protein. The sample includes approximately 330,000 distinct CDR3 sequences, 65% of them seen just once. Unsorted whole blood served as the source of blood RNA, and germline DNA was extracted as well. The data belong to a study of tumor-infiltrating lymphocytes in primary liver carcinoma. For the study at large: Those sampled were patients whose primary liver carcinoma was treated by surgical resection. Study conclusions and caveats: Whereas tumor region pairs overlapped more, tumor-adjacent and tumor-blood pairs overlapped less.

Sequencing was done on a sample of peripheral blood. This TCR came from a man aged 40-49 years with primary liver carcinoma and hepatitis B virus infection.

In nucleotides, the CDR3 is TGTGCCAGCTCCGAAGGCCTGGGGGGTATTCAGTACTTC. It codes for CASSEGLGGIQYF. The chain combines TRBV6-1 with TRBJ2-4; D is possibly TRBD2 (6 bases). With 8 bases removed from V and 10 bases from J, the gap between germline ends came to 18 bases. From germline, CDR1 is MNHNS and CDR2 SASEGT. The CDR3 extends over 13 amino acids.